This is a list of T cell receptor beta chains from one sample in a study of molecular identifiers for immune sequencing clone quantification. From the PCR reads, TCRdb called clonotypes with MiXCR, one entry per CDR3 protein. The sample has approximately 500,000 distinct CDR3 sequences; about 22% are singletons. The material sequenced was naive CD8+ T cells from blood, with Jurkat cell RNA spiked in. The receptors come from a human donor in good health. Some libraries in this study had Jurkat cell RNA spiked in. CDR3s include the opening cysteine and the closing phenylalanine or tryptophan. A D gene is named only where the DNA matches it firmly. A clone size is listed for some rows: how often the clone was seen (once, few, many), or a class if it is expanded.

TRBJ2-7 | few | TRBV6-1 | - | TGTGCCAGCAGTGAGGACGAGCAGTACTTC | CASSEDEQYF
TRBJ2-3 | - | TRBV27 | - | TGTGCCACCGGAACGTGGGGACAAACTGGGGATACGCAGTATTTT | CATGTWGQTGDTQYF
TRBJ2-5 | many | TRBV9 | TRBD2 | TGTGCCAGCAGCGCATCGGGGGGCCAAGAGACCCAGTACTTC | CASSASGGQETQYF
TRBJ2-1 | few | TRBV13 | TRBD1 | TGTGCCAGCAGCGCCTGGGACAGCTACAATGAGCAGTTCTTC | CASSAWDSYNEQFF
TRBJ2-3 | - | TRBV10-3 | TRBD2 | TGTGCCATCAGTGAATGGGGGGAGGGCCGTGGCACAGGTACGCAGTATTTT | CAISEWGEGRGTGTQYF
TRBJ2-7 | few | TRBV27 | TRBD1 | TGTGCCAGCAGTTTACGAGGGGGCGTCTACGAGCAGTACTTC | CASSLRGGVYEQYF
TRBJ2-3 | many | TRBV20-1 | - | TGCAGTGCTAGAGATGGGGGAGATAGCACAGATACGCAGTATTTT | CSARDGGDSTDTQYF
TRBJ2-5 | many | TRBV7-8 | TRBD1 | TGTGCCAGCAGCACTGACCGGGACAGGGGGCGGTCAGAGACCCAGTACTTC | CASSTDRDRGRSETQYF
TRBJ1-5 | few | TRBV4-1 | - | TGCGCCAGCAGCCAAGATCTTGTGTCACTCAGCAATCAGCCCCAGCATTTT | CASSQDLVSLSNQPQHF
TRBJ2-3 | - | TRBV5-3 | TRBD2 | TGTGCCAGCAGCTTGAGGGGTAGCGGGGTTGCGGATACGCAGTATTTT | CASSLRGSGVADTQYF
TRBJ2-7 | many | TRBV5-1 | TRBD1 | TGCGCCAGCAGCACCGAAACAGGGGGCTTTCCCTACGAGCAGTACTTC | CASSTETGGFPYEQYF
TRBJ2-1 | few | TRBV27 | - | TGTGCCAGCAGTCCGCAGGGGGGGCCGTTGGACAATGAGCAGTTCTTC | CASSPQGGPLDNEQFF
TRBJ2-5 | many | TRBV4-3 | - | TGCGCCAGCAGCCAAGAAAAAGCGGAACAAGAGACCCAGTACTTC | CASSQEKAEQETQYF
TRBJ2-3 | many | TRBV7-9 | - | TGTGCCAGCAGCTCGGCCCTCACAGATACGCAGTATTTT | CASSSALTDTQYF
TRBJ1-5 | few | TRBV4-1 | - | TGCGCCAGCAGCCATCACACGGGTAGGGGCAATCAGCCCCAGCATTTT | CASSHHTGRGNQPQHF
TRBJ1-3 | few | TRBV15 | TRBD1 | TGTGCCACCAGCGGAGACAGGGCTCCTGGAAACACCATATATTTT | CATSGDRAPGNTIYF
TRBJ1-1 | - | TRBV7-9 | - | TGTGTCAGCAGCAACACAACAGGGTATACTGAAGCTTTCTTT | CVSSNTTGYTEAFF
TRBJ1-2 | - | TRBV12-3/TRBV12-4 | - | TGTGCCAGCAGTCCCACAGAGGACTATGGCTACACCTTC | CASSPTEDYGYTF
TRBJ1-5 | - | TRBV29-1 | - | TGCAGCGGGGGACGGTATAGCAATAAGCCCCAGCATTTT | CSGGRYSNKPQHF
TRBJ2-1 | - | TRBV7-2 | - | TGTGCCAGCAGCATTAGGGACTTCTCCGTGGAGCAGTTCTTC | CASSIRDFSVEQFF
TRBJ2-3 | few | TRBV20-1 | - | TGCAGTGCTAGAGGTTTAGCGGTGGGCACAGATACGCAGTATTTT | CSARGLAVGTDTQYF
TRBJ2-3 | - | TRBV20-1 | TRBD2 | TGCAGTGCTAGAGTCTTGCGGGGGGGTCTAAGCACAGATACGCAGTATTTT | CSARVLRGGLSTDTQYF
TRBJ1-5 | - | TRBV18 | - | TGTGCCAGCTCACCACCAGGACCCCTTGGGGAGCCCCAGCATTTT | CASSPPGPLGEPQHF
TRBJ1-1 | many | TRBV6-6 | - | TGTGCCAGCAGTTACCGGGAGGGAGGGGGCACTGAAGCTTTCTTT | CASSYREGGGTEAFF
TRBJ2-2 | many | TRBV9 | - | TGTGCCAGCAGCGTGGGGACGACGAACACCGGGGAGCTGTTTTTT | CASSVGTTNTGELFF
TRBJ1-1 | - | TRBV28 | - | TGTGCCAGCAGTTCTAGGAGGAACACTGGAGCTTTCTTT | CASSSRRNTGAFF
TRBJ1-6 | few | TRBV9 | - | TGTGCCAGCAGCCCCCAAGGACGGAATAATTCACCCCTCCACTTT | CASSPQGRNNSPLHF
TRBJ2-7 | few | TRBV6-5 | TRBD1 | TGTGCCAGCAGTTACAAGAAAAGACAGGGAAGTTACGAGCAGTACTTC | CASSYKKRQGSYEQYF
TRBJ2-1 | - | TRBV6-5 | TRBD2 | TGTGCCGGCAGTTATCTAGCGGGGGTCGGGAATGAGCAGTTCTTC | CAGSYLAGVGNEQFF
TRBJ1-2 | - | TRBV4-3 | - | TGCGCCAGCAGCCAAGATCAAACAGCTAACTATGGCTACACCTTC | CASSQDQTANYGYTF
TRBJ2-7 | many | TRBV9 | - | TGTGCCAGCAGCGGAGATGGAGGAGGAAACTACGAGCAGTACTTC | CASSGDGGGNYEQYF
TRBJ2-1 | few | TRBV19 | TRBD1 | TGTGCCAGTACGCGTTCGGGGACAGGGTTTGGTAATGAGCAGTTCTTC | CASTRSGTGFGNEQFF
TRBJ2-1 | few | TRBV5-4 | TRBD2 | TGTGCCAGCAGCCCGGGACTAGCGCACAATGAGCAGTTCTTC | CASSPGLAHNEQFF
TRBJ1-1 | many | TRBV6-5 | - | TGTGCCAGCAGTTACGTGGACCAGAACACTGAAGCTTTCTTT | CASSYVDQNTEAFF
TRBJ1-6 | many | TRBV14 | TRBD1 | TGTGCCAGCAGCCAGACAGGGATCAATTCACCCCTCCACTTT | CASSQTGINSPLHF
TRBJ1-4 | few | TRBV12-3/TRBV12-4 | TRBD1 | TGTGCCACAGGGACAGTGGATAATGAAAAACTGTTTTTT | CATGTVDNEKLFF
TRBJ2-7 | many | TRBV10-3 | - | TGTGCCATCGGTGCTTTCGAGCAGTACTTC | CAIGAFEQYF
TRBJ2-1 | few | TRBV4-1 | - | TGCGCCAGCAGCCAAGAAGGTCAGGGACACTACAATGAGCAGTTCTTC | CASSQEGQGHYNEQFF
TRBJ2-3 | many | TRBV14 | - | TGTGCCAGCAGCCAAGATCTAGGGGTTGATACGCAGTATTTT | CASSQDLGVDTQYF
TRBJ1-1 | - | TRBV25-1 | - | TGTGCCAGCAGTGTTTCCCGATCCACTGAAGCTTTCTTT | CASSVSRSTEAFF
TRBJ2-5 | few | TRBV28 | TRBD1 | TGTGCCAGCAGTTCCCGACAGGGGGCGAGGGAGACCCAGTACTTC | CASSSRQGARETQYF
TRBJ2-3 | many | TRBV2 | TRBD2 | TGTGCCCGCACTAGCGGGGGGAGCACAGATACGCAGTATTTT | CARTSGGSTDTQYF
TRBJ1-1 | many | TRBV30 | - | TGTGCCTGGACAGTTACTATCAGCACTGAAGCTTTCTTT | CAWTVTISTEAFF
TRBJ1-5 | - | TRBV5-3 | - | TGTGCCAGAAGCCAGGAGGGGGGCCTTGGCAATCAGCCCCAGCATTTT | CARSQEGGLGNQPQHF
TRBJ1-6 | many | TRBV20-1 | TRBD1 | TGCAGTGCTACCGACAGGGATTCTTATAATTCACCCCTCCACTTT | CSATDRDSYNSPLHF
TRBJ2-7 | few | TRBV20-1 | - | TGCAGTGCTAGAGTTGTGGGACCCGGCTACGAGCAGTACTTC | CSARVVGPGYEQYF
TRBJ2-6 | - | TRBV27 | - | TGTGCCAGCAGGCCTAGTATATCTGGGGCCAACGTCCTGACTTTC | CASRPSISGANVLTF
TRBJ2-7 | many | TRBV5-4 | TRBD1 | TGTGCCAGCAGTTTCGGACAGGGTGGCTCCTACGAGCAGTACTTC | CASSFGQGGSYEQYF
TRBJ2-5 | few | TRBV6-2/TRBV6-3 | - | TGTGCCAGCAGTGAGAGGGGCATTAGAGAGACCCAGTACTTC | CASSERGIRETQYF
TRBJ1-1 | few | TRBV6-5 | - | TGTGCCAGCAGTTACTCGAACGTTAGACAAGCTTTCTTT | CASSYSNVRQAFF
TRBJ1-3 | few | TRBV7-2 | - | TGTGCCAGCAGCTTAGCGTCAGGCTCTGGAAACACCATATATTTT | CASSLASGSGNTIYF
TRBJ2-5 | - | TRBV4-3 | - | TGCGCCAGCAGCCAAGATCTTGGGACGCCCCAAGAGACCCAGTACTTC | CASSQDLGTPQETQYF
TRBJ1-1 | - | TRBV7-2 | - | TGTGCCAGCAGCCCAACCCACAGTTTGATGAACACTGAAGCTTTCTTT | CASSPTHSLMNTEAFF